Listed below are T cell receptor beta chains from one sample, sequenced in a study of tumor-infiltrating lymphocytes in glioblastoma multiforme. TCRdb redid the calling of the multiplex PCR reads with MiXCR, one entry per CDR3 protein. Here the sample spans tens of thousands of distinct CDR3 sequences, about 58% being singletons. The specimen was brain tumor tissue. Every receptor here comes from a male donor with glioblastoma. The CDR3 runs from the conserved cysteine through the conserved F or W. A D gene is named only where the DNA matches it firmly. Some rows have no size entry. The others give once, few or many, or a class for an expanded clone.

D	V	size	J	CDR3	DNA
TRBD2	TRBV6-5	.	TRBJ2-1	CASSYSGGGRTWNERFF	TGTGCCAGCAGTTACTCGGGCGGGGGAAGGACGTGGAATGAGCGGTTCTTC
TRBD1	TRBV5-4	many	TRBJ2-7	CASSLGTGSREQYF	TGTGCCAGCAGCTTGGGGACAGGGTCGAGAGAGCAGTACTTC
TRBD1	TRBV5-5	.	TRBJ1-6	CASSSGQGGTTYNSSLHF	TGTGCCAGCAGCTCGGGACAGGGAGGCACGACCTATAATTCATCCCTCCACTTT
.	TRBV20-1	.	TRBJ1-5	CSASTSLGHQFQHF	TGCAGTGCTTCCACAAGTTTGGGTCATCAGTTCCAGCACTTT
TRBD1	TRBV25-1	few	TRBJ2-1	CASSATQIQGIRSNEQFF	TGTGCCAGCAGCGCTACCCAAATACAGGGGATCCGGAGCAATGAGCAGTTCTTC
TRBD2	TRBV6-1	.	TRBJ2-3	CDSSESVRGPGLVSDAQYF	TGTGACAGCAGTGAATCCGTGCGGGGACCGGGACTAGTCTCGGATGCGCAGTACTTT
TRBD1	TRBV11-1	once	TRBJ2-1	CASERGTANEQFF	TGTGCTAGTGAAAGGGGGACAGCCAATGAGCAGTTCTTC
TRBD2	TRBV7-2	few	TRBJ2-1	CASSNLAGYNEQFF	TGTGCCAGCAGCAATCTAGCGGGCTACAATGAGCAGTTCTTC
.	TRBV30	many	TRBJ2-7	CAWSVRGGRSGEQYF	TGTGCCTGGAGTGTACGTGGGGGGAGGTCGGGGGAGCAGTACTTC
TRBD2	TRBV29-1	.	TRBJ2-5	CGGSLGGETQYF	TGCGGCGGGAGTCTTGGGGGAGAGACCCAGTACTTC
TRBD2	TRBV5-6	many	TRBJ2-5	CASSLVVAGYQETQYF	TGTGCCAGCAGCTTGGTGGTAGCGGGCTACCAAGAGACCCAGTACTTC
.	TRBV5-6	.	TRBJ2-5	CASSFLAFGETQYF	TGTGCCAGTAGCTTTCTTGCGTTCGGGGAGACCCAGTACTTC
.	TRBV6-5	.	TRBJ2-7	CATSGTGTYEQYF	TGTGCCACCTCCGGGACGGGGACCTACGAGCAGTACTTC
.	TRBV29-1	few	TRBJ2-7	CSVEVIQPSYEQYF	TGCAGCGTTGAAGTTATACAGCCCTCCTACGAGCAGTACTTC
TRBD1	TRBV29-1	.	TRBJ1-1	CSVRQGTSEAFF	TGCAGCGTGAGACAGGGGACCTCTGAAGCTTTCTTT